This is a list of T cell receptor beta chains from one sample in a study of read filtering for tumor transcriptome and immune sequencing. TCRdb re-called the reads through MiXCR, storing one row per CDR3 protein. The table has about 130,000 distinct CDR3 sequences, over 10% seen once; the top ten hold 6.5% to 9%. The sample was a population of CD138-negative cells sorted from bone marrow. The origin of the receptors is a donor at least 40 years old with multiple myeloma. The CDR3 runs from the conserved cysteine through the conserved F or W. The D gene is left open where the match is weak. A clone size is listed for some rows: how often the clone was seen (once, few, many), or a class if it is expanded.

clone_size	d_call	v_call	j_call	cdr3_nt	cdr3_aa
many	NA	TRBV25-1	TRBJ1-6	TGTGCCAGCAGTGAAAAATGGGGGTTTGGGAATTCACCCCTCCACTTT	CASSEKWGFGNSPLHF
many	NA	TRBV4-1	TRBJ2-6	TGCGCCAGCAGCCAAGAGATAGCCGCCTCTGGGGCCAACGTCCTGACTTTC	CASSQEIAASGANVLTF
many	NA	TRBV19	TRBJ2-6	TGTGCCAGTAGATTTGGGGGGAGAACTTCTGGGGCCAACGTCCTGACTTTC	CASRFGGRTSGANVLTF
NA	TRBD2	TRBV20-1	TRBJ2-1	TGCAGTGCTAGCTCTAGCGGGATGAATGAGCAGTTCTTC	CSASSSGMNEQFF
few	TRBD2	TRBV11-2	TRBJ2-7	TGTGCCAGCAGCCCCGGGGGGAAAACCTACGAGCAGTACTTC	CASSPGGKTYEQYF
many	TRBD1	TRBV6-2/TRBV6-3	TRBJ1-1	TGTGCCAGCAGTTACTTACTCGACAGGGGTGGTAAAAACACTGAAGCTTTCTTT	CASSYLLDRGGKNTEAFF
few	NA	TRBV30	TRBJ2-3	TGTGCCTGGAAGGCGGGACTCACAGATACGCAGTATTTT	CAWKAGLTDTQYF
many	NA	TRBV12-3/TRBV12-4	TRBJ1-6	TGTGCCAGCAGTTTAGGCCAGGGTTATAATTCACCCCTCCACTTT	CASSLGQGYNSPLHF
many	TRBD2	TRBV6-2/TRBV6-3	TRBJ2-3	TGTGCCAGCAGTTATCGCCTGACTAGCGGGAGAGCAACAGATACGCAGTATTTT	CASSYRLTSGRATDTQYF
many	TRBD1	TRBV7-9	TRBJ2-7	TGTGCCAGCAGCCCGGGGACAGGGGGATGGATTGACTACGAGCAGTACTTC	CASSPGTGGWIDYEQYF
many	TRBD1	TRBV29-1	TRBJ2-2	TGCAGCGTAGCCGGGACAGGTCGCACCGGGGAGCTGTTTTTT	CSVAGTGRTGELFF
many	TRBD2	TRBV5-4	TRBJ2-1	TGTGCCAGCAGCCTGGAATTAGCGGGAGATGACAATGAGCAGTTCTTC	CASSLELAGDDNEQFF
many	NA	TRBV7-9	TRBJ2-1	TGTGCCAGCAGTCCTCAGAGCAGTGAGCAGTTCTTC	CASSPQSSEQFF
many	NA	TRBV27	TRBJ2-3	TGTGCCAGCAGTTTAGGGCGATGGGCCACAGATACGCAGTATTTT	CASSLGRWATDTQYF
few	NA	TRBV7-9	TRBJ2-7	TGTGCCAGCAGCTTAGGGGGAGACTACGAGCAGTACTTC	CASSLGGDYEQYF
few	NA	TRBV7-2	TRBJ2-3	TGTGCCAGCAGCCTAAGGAGGGCTAGCAGAATCACAGATACGCAGTATTTT	CASSLRRASRITDTQYF
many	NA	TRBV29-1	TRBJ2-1	TGCAGCACCCTTGCAAGACTAGAAGGCAATGAGCAGTTCTTC	CSTLARLEGNEQFF
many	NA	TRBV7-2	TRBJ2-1	TGTGCCAGCAGGACCAGTATTGCCTACAATGAGCAGTTCTTC	CASRTSIAYNEQFF
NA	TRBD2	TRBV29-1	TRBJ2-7	TGCAGCGTGGGACTAAACTACGAGCAGTACTTC	CSVGLNYEQYF
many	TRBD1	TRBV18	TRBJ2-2	TGTGCCAGCTCACCACCGACAGGGGCAATTACCGGGGAGCTGTTTTTT	CASSPPTGAITGELFF
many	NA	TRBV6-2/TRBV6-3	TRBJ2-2	TGTGCCAGCAGGGATTTCAGGGAGAAACAGAACACCGGGGAGCTGTTTTTT	CASRDFREKQNTGELFF
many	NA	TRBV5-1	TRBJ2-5	TGCGCCAGCAGCTTGGAGGTGACAGGCACAGAGACCCAGTACTTC	CASSLEVTGTETQYF
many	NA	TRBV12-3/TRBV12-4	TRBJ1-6	TGTGCCAGCAGTCTAGGGTCCTATAATTCACCCCTCCACTTT	CASSLGSYNSPLHF
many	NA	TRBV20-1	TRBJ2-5	TGCAGTGCTCTAGCTCGGGGGGAGACCCAGTACTTC	CSALARGETQYF